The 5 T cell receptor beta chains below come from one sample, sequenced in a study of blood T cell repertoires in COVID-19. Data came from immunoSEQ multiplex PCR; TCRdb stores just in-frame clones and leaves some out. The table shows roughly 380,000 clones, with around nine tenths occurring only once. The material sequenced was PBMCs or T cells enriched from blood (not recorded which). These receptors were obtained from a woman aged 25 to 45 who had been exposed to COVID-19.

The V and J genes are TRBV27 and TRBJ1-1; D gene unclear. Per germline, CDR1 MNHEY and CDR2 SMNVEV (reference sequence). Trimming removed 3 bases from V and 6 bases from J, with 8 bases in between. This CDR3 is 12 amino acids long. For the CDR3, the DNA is TGTGCCAGCAGTTTTTCGGGAGCTGAAGCTTTCTTT. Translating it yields CASSFSGAEAFF.

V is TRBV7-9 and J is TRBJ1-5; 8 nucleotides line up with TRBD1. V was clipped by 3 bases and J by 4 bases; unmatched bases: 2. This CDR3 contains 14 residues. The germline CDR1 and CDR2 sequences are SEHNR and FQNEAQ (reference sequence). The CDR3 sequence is CASSLDRANQPQHF. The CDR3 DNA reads TGTGCCAGCAGCTTGGACAGGGCAAATCAGCCCCAGCATTTT.

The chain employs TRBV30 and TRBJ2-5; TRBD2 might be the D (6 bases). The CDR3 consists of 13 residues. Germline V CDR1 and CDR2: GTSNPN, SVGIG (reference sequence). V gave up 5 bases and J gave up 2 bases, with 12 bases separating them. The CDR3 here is CAWVAGPQETQYF. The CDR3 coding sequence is TGTGCCTGGGTGGCGGGACCTCAAGAGACCCAGTACTTC.

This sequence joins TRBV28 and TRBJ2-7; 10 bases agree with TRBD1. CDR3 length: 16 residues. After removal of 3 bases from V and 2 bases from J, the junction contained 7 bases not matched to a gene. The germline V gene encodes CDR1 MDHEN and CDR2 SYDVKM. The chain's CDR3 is CASSLAGTGEPYEQYF. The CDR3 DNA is TGTGCCAGCAGTTTGGCCGGGACAGGGGAACCCTACGAGCAGTACTTC.

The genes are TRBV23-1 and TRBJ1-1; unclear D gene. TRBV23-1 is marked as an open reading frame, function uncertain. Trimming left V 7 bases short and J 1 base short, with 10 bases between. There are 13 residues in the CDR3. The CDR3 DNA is TGCGCCAGCACGGAGGCTAAGAACACTGAAGCTTTCTTT. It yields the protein CASTEAKNTEAFF.